The sequence of this T cell receptor beta chain was determined in a study of T cells in narcolepsy. Sequencing was performed with immunoSEQ multiplex PCR; in TCRdb, only in-frame clones are kept and a portion is missing. The table records 25,000 to 35,000 clones, around 86% of them present only once. The CDR3 covers 15 residues. V gave up 7 bases and J gave up 4 bases; unmatched junction bases: 9. Germline V gene lookup returns CDR1 MNHNS and CDR2 SASEGT. This sequence was found in a human donor in good health. The chain uses TRBV6-1 and TRBJ1-1; 10 positions match TRBD1. Sample: memory (CD45RA-) CD4+ T cells from blood. In DNA, the CDR3 is TGTGCCAGCATCAACACCGGGACAGGGGTCACTGAAGCTTTCTTT. This gives the protein CASINTGTGVTEAFF.